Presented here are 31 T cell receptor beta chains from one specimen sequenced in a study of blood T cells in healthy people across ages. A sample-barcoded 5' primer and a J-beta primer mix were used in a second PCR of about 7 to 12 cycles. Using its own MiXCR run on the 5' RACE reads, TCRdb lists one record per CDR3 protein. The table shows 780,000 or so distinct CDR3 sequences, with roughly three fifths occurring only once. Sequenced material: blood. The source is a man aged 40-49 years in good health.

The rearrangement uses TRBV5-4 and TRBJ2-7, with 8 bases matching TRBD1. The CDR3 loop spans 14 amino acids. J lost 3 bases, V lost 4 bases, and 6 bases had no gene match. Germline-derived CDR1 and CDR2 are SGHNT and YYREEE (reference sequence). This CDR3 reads CASSPAGGYYEQYF. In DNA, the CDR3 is TGTGCCAGCAGCCCCGCAGGGGGCTACTACGAGCAGTACTTC.

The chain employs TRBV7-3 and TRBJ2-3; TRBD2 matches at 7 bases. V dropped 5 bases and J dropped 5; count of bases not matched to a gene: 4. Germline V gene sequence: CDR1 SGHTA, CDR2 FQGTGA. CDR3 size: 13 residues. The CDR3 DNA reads TGTGCCAGCAGCGTCAAGCGGGGAGATACGCAGTATTTT. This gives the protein CASSVKRGDTQYF.

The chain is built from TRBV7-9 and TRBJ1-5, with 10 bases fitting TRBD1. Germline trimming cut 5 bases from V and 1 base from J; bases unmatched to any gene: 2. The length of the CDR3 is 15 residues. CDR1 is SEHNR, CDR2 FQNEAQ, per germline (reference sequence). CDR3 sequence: CASSPDRGSNQPQHF. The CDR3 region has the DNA TGTGCCAGCAGCCCGGACAGGGGGAGCAATCAGCCCCAGCATTTT.

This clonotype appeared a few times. The CDR3 DNA reads TGTGCCAGCAGTGTAGTTCCACAAGAGACCCAGTACTTC. This sequence encodes CASSVVPQETQYF. The V call is TRBV2, the J call TRBJ2-5, with D unresolved. Germline V gene sequence: CDR1 SNHLY, CDR2 FYNNEI. The CDR3 runs 13 residues. V lost 4 bases to trimming and J lost 2 bases, with 8 bases between them.

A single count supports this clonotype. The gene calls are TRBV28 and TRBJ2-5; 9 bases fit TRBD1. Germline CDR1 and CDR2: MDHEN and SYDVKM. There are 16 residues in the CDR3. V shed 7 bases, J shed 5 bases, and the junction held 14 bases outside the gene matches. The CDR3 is CASTHSGQGGRETQYF. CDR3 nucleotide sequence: TGTGCCAGCACCCACTCGGGACAGGGCGGTAGGGAGACCCAGTACTTC.

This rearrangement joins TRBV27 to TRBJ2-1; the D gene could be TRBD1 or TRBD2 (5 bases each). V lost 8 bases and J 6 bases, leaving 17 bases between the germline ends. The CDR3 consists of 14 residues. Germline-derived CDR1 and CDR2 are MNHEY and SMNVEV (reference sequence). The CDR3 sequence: CASGAGSVGNEQFF. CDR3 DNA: TGTGCCAGCGGGGCGGGCAGCGTGGGCAATGAGCAGTTCTTC.

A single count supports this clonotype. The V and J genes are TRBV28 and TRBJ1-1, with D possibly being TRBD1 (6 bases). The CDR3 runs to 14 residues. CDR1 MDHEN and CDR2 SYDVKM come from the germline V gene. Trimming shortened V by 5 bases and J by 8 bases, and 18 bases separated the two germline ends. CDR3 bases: TGTGCCAGCAGTGTATACCTGACAGGACGAGAAGCTTTCTTT. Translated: CASSVYLTGREAFF.

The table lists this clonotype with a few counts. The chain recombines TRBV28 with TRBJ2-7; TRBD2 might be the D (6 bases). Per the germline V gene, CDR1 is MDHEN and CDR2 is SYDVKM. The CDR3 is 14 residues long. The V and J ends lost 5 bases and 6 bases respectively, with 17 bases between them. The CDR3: CASSAGLGMIEQYF. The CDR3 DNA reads TGTGCCAGCAGTGCGGGACTGGGGATGATCGAGCAGTACTTC.

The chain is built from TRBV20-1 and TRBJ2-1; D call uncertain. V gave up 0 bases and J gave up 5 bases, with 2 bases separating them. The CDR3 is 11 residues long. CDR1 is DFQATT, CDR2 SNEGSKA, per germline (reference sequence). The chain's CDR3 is CSARDHNEQFF. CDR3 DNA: TGCAGTGCTAGAGACCACAATGAGCAGTTCTTC.

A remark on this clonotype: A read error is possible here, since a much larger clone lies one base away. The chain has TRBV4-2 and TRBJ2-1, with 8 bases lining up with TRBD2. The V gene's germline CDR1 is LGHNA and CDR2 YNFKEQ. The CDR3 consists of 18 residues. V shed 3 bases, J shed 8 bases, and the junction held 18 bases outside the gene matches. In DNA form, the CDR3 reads TGTGCCAGCAGCCAGGAACCTGGCGGGGGGCCCCTTCAGTATGAGCAGTTCTTC. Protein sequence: CASSQEPGGGPLQYEQFF.

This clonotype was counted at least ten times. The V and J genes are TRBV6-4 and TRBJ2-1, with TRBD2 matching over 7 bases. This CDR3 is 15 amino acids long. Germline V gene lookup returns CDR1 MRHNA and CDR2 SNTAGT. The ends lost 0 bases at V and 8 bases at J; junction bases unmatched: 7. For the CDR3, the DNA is TGTGCCAGCAGTGACTCGAGGGGTGGGGGGGATGAGCAGTTCTTC. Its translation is CASSDSRGGGDEQFF.

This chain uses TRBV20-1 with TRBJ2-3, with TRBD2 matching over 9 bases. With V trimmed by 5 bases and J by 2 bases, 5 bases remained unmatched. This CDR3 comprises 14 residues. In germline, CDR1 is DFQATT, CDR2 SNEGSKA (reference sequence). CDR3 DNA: TGCAGTGCTCACCTAGCGGGGTACACAGATACGCAGTATTTT. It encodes CSAHLAGYTDTQYF.

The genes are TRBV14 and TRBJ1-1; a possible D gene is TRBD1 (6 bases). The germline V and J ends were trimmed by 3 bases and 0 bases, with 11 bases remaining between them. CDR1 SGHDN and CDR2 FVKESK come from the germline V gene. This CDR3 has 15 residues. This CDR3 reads CASSHAGGLNTEAFF. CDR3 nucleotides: TGTGCCAGCAGCCATGCGGGGGGGCTGAACACTGAAGCTTTCTTT.

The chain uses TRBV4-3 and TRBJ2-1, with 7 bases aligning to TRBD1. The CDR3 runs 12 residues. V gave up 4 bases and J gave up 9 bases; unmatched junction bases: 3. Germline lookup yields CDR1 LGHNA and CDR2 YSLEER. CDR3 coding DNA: TGCGCCAGCAGCCCAGGGGGTGGTGAGCAGTTCTTC. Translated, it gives CASSPGGGEQFF.

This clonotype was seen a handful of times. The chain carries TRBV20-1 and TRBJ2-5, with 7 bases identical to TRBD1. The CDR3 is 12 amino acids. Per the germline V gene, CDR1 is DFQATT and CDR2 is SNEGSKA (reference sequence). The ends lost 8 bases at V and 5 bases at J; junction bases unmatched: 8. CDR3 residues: CSPKTGSETQYF. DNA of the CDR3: TGCAGTCCCAAGACAGGGTCGGAGACCCAGTACTTC.

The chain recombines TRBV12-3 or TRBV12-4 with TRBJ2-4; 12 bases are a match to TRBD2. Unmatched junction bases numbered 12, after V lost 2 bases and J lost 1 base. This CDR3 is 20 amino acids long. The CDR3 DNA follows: TGTGCCAGCAGTTTAAGGCTTCTAGCGGGGGGGAGGGAGGCCAAAAACATTCAGTACTTC. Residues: CASSLRLLAGGREAKNIQYF.

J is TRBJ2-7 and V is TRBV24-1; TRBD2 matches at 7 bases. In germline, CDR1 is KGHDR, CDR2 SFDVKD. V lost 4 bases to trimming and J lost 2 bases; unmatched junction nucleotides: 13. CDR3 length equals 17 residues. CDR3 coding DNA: TGTGCCACCAGTGACAAACCCAGGGCGGGGGAAGCCTACGAGCAGTACTTC. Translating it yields CATSDKPRAGEAYEQYF.

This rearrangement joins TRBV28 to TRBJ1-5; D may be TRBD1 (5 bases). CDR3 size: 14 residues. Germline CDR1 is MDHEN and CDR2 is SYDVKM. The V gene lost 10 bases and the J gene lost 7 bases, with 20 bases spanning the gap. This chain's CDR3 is CATQDRDGGQPQHF. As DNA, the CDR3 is TGTGCCACCCAAGACCGGGACGGAGGACAGCCCCAGCATTTT.

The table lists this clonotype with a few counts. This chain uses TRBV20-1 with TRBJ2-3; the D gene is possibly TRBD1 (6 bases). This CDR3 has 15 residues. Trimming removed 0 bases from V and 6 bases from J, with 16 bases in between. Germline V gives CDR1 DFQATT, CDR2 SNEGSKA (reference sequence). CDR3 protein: CSARDGTTGSDTQYF. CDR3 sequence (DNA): TGCAGTGCTAGAGACGGGACGACAGGCAGTGATACGCAGTATTTT.

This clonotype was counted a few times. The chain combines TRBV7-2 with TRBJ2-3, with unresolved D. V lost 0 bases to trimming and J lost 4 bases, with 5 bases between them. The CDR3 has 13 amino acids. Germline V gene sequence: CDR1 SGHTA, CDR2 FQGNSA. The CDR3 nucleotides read TGTGCCAGCAGCTTAGCAGCCGCAGATACGCAGTATTTT. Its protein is CASSLAAADTQYF.

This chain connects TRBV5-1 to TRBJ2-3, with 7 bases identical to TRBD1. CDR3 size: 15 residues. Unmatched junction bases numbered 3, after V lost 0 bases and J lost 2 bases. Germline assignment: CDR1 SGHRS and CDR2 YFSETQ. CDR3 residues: CASSLVGQDTDTQYF. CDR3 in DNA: TGCGCCAGCAGCTTGGTAGGACAGGACACAGATACGCAGTATTTT.

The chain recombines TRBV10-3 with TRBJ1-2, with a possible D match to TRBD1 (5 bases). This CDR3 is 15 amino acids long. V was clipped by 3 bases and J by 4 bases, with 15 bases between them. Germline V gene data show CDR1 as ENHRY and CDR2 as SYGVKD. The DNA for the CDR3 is TGTGCCATCAGTGAAGGAGTTGGGGGAGGCTATGGCTACACCTTC. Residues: CAISEGVGGGYGYTF.

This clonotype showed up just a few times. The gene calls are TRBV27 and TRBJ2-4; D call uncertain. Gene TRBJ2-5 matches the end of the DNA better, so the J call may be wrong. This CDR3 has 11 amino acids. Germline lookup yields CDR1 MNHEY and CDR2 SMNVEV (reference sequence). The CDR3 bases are TGTGCCAGCAGAATGGGAGAGACCCAGTACTTC. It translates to CASRMGETQYF.

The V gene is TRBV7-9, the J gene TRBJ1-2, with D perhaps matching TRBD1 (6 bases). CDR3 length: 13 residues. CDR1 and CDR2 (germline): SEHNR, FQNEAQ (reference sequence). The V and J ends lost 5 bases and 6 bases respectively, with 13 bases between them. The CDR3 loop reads CASSPGQWDGYTF. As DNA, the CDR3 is TGTGCCAGCAGCCCAGGACAGTGGGATGGCTACACCTTC. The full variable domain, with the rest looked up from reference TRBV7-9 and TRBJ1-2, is DTGVSQNPRHKITKRGQNVTFRCDPISEHNRLYWYRQTLGQGPEFLTYFQNEAQLEKSRLLSDRFSAERPKGSFSTLEIQRTEQGDSAMYLCASSPGQWDGYTFGSGTRLTVV.

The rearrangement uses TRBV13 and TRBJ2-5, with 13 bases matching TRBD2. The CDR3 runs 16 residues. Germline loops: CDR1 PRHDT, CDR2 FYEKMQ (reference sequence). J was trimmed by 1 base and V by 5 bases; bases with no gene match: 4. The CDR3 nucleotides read TGTGCCAGCAGCACGGGACTAGCGGGAACCCAAGAGACCCAGTACTTC. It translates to CASSTGLAGTQETQYF.

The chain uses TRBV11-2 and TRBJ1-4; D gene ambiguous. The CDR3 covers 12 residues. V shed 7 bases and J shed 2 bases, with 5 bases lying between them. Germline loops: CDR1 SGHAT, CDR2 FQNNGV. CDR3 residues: CASTDTNEKLFF. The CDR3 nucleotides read TGTGCCAGCACAGACACTAATGAAAAACTGTTTTTT.

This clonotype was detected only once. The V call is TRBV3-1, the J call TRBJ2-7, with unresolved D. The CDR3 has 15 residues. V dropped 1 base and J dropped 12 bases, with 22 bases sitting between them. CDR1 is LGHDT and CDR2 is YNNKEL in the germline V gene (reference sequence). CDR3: CASSQGRVSGETRYF. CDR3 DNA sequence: TGTGCCAGCAGCCAAGGCCGGGTTAGTGGAGAGACCCGGTACTTC.

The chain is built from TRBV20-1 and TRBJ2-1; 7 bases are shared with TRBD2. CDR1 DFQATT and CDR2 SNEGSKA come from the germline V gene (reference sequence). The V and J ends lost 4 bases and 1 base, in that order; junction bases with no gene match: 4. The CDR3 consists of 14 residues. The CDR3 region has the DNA TGCAGTGCTACTCCTAGCGGATCCTACAATGAGCAGTTCTTC. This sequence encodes CSATPSGSYNEQFF.

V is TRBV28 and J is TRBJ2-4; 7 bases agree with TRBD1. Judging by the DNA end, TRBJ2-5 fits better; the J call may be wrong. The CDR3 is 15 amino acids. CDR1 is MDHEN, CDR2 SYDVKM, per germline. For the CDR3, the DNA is TGTGCCAGCAGTTCGATCCGGGACAGCCAAGAGACCCAGTACTTC. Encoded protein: CASSSIRDSQETQYF.

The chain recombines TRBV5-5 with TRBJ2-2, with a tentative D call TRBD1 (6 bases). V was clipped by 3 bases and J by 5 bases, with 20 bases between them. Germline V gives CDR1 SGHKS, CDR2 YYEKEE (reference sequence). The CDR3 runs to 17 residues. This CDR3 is CASSSYSPGHRTGELFF. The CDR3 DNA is TGTGCCAGCAGCTCGTACTCACCGGGACACCGAACCGGGGAGCTGTTTTTT.

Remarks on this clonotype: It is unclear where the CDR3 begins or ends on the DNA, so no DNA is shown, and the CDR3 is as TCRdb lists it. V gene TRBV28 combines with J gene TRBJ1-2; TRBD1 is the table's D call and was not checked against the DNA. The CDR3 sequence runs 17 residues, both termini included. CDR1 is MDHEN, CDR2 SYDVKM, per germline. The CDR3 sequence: CASSSSGQGHRRGGYTF.